The rows below give T cell receptor beta chains drawn from one sample of a study of blood T cell repertoires in COVID-19. The protocol was immunoSEQ multiplex PCR, while the TCRdb copy is restricted to in-frame clones and leaves out a portion. The sample includes under 350,000 clones, 75% to 90% seen only once; the top ten take roughly 9.6%. Sequencing used peripheral blood. Source of these receptors: a woman between 65 and 79 years old with acute or convalescent COVID-19. The CDR3 runs from the conserved cysteine through the conserved F or W. Fields, in order: clone size, J gene, D gene, V gene, CDR3 DNA, CDR3 protein. D genes are given only for firm matches. A row's size may be missing; if present it is once, few, many or a size class.

size: NA; J: TRBJ2-6; D: NA; V: TRBV19; DNA: TGTGCCAGTAGTATCGGTCGGAGGGGGCTGTTTCTCAGCTCTGGGGCCAACGTCCTGACTTTC; CDR3: CASSIGRRGLFLSSGANVLTF
size: NA; J: TRBJ2-2; D: NA; V: TRBV27; DNA: TGTGCCAGCGGACACAGGGACACCGGGGAGCTGTTTTTT; CDR3: CASGHRDTGELFF
size: NA; J: TRBJ1-4; D: NA; V: TRBV12-3/TRBV12-4; DNA: TGTGCCAGCAGCCGGGGGGCTGAAAAACTGTTTTTT; CDR3: CASSRGAEKLFF
size: many; J: TRBJ1-5; D: NA; V: TRBV7-9; DNA: TGTGCCAGCAGCTTCGCGGGTTCCCAGCCCCAGCATTTT; CDR3: CASSFAGSQPQHF
size: NA; J: TRBJ1-4; D: TRBD1; V: TRBV5-6; DNA: TGTGCCAGCAGCGCCGGGACAGGGGGTGAAAAACTGTTTTTT; CDR3: CASSAGTGGEKLFF
size: NA; J: TRBJ2-5; D: TRBD2; V: TRBV7-9; DNA: TGTGCCAGCAGCTTATGGGGGGGACAAGAGACCCAGTACTTC; CDR3: CASSLWGGQETQYF
size: NA; J: TRBJ1-2; D: NA; V: TRBV10-1; DNA: TGCGCCAGCAGTGAGTCAAGACGGGATGGCTACACCTTC; CDR3: CASSESRRDGYTF
size: NA; J: TRBJ1-2; D: NA; V: TRBV7-9; DNA: TGTGCCAGCAGCTTAGGGATCCAGGGAAGGGGCTATGGCTACACCTTC; CDR3: CASSLGIQGRGYGYTF
size: NA; J: TRBJ1-5; D: TRBD1; V: TRBV2; DNA: TGTGCCAGCAGGGGGGACAGGGCTACAAATCAGCCCCAGCATTTT; CDR3: CASRGDRATNQPQHF
size: NA; J: TRBJ1-4; D: TRBD1; V: TRBV10-3; DNA: TGTGCCATCAGTGAGGACAGGGGACCAAAACTGTTTTTT; CDR3: CAISEDRGPKLFF
size: NA; J: TRBJ1-3; D: NA; V: TRBV5-4; DNA: TGTGCCAGCAGCCCCACTGGGGGCGCTGGAAACACCATATATTTT; CDR3: CASSPTGGAGNTIYF
size: NA; J: TRBJ1-1; D: TRBD1; V: TRBV3-1/TRBV3-2; DNA: TGTGCCAGCAGGCCAGGGGGCGAAGGAAACACTGAAGCTTTCTTT; CDR3: CASRPGGEGNTEAFF
size: NA; J: TRBJ2-1; D: NA; V: TRBV11-2; DNA: TGTGCCAGCAGCTTAGATGGGGCCGGAAGTGAGCAGTTCTTC; CDR3: CASSLDGAGSEQFF
size: NA; J: TRBJ1-1; D: NA; V: TRBV30; DNA: TGTGCCTGGAGGGCTCCCCCCTGGGCAGGGAGGCTCACTGAAGCTTTCTTT; CDR3: CAWRAPPWAGRLTEAFF
size: NA; J: TRBJ1-4; D: NA; V: TRBV10-2; DNA: TGCGCCAGCAGTGGTTATAATGAAAAACTGTTTTTT; CDR3: CASSGYNEKLFF
size: NA; J: TRBJ2-5; D: NA; V: TRBV5-1; DNA: TGCGCCAGCAGCTTCGACGGGGGGCCAGGGACCCAGTACTTC; CDR3: CASSFDGGPGTQYF
size: once; J: TRBJ2-2; D: TRBD2; V: TRBV7-6; DNA: TGTGCCAGCAGCTTAGAGAGGCGGGCTAGCGGTAACACCGGGGAGCTGTTTTTT; CDR3: CASSLERRASGNTGELFF
size: few; J: TRBJ2-1; D: TRBD2; V: TRBV5-1; DNA: TGCGCCAGCAGCTTGGACCCTAGCGGGGGGCGCGATGAGCAGTTCTTC; CDR3: CASSLDPSGGRDEQFF
size: NA; J: TRBJ2-7; D: TRBD1; V: TRBV5-1; DNA: TGCGCCAGCAGCTTGGCACGGCAGGGGGCATCCGAGCAGTACTTC; CDR3: CASSLARQGASEQYF
size: NA; J: TRBJ1-2; D: NA; V: TRBV12-3/TRBV12-4; DNA: TGTGCCAGCAGTTTGGAGGGTCTCTATGGCTACACCTTC; CDR3: CASSLEGLYGYTF
size: NA; J: TRBJ1-5; D: TRBD1; V: TRBV10-3; DNA: TGTGCCATCAGTCAAGGACAGGGGGCCTTCCAGGGGGGACCTCTTAGCAATCAGCCCCAGCATTTT; CDR3: CAISQGQGAFQGGPLSNQPQHF
size: NA; J: TRBJ1-2; D: TRBD1; V: TRBV6-5; DNA: TGTGCCAGCAGTACCCATCAGGGGGCGCGTGGCTACACCTTC; CDR3: CASSTHQGARGYTF
size: NA; J: TRBJ1-5; D: NA; V: TRBV3-1/TRBV3-2; DNA: TGTGCCAGCAGCCTGGGGGAGGGGGATCAGCCCCAGCATTTT; CDR3: CASSLGEGDQPQHF
size: few; J: TRBJ1-1; D: NA; V: TRBV19; DNA: TGTGCCAGTAGTATAGGCGGGTTGAACACTGAAGCTTTCTTT; CDR3: CASSIGGLNTEAFF
size: NA; J: TRBJ1-1; D: NA; V: TRBV18; DNA: TGTGCCAGCTCACCAGCAGGGAGGAATGCTGAAGCTTTCTTT; CDR3: CASSPAGRNAEAFF
size: NA; J: TRBJ2-3; D: TRBD1; V: TRBV2; DNA: TGTGCCAGCAGAGGACAGGGGTTGACAGATACGCAGTATTTT; CDR3: CASRGQGLTDTQYF
size: NA; J: TRBJ2-7; D: NA; V: TRBV11-1; DNA: TGTGCCAGCAGCGCGCCCGGGGAGACCTACGAGCAGTACTTC; CDR3: CASSAPGETYEQYF
size: NA; J: TRBJ2-5; D: NA; V: TRBV15; DNA: TGTGCCACCAGCAGAGACCCCACGGGTAGTAAAGAGACCCAGTACTTC; CDR3: CATSRDPTGSKETQYF
size: few; J: TRBJ1-2; D: TRBD1; V: TRBV19; DNA: TGTGCCAGTAGTAAGACAGGGACGTTCGGAATGGTTGGCTACACCTTC; CDR3: CASSKTGTFGMVGYTF
size: NA; J: TRBJ1-2; D: TRBD1; V: TRBV28; DNA: TGTGCCACCTTGACAGGGGGGGGTTATGGCTACACCTTC; CDR3: CATLTGGGYGYTF
size: NA; J: TRBJ2-7; D: NA; V: TRBV15; DNA: TGTGCCACCAGCAGAGATCAGGAGGTTTCCTACGAGCAGTACTTC; CDR3: CATSRDQEVSYEQYF
size: NA; J: TRBJ2-5; D: NA; V: TRBV7-2; DNA: TGTGCCAGCAGCTTACAAGCGGTTCGACAAGAGACCCAGTACTTC; CDR3: CASSLQAVRQETQYF
size: NA; J: TRBJ2-1; D: TRBD1; V: TRBV18; DNA: TGTGCCAGCTCCCCGGACAGGGGTAACTACAATGAGCAGTTCTTC; CDR3: CASSPDRGNYNEQFF
size: NA; J: TRBJ2-5; D: NA; V: TRBV5-1; DNA: TGCGCCAGCAGCTTGGCAACAGGAGAGAGGGAGACCCAGTACTTC; CDR3: CASSLATGERETQYF
size: NA; J: TRBJ2-3; D: TRBD1; V: TRBV27; DNA: TGTGCCAGCAGTTTAGTCGGGACAGGAGATACGCAGTATTTT; CDR3: CASSLVGTGDTQYF
size: NA; J: TRBJ1-6; D: NA; V: TRBV7-9; DNA: TGTGCCAGCAGCTCGAGCACCAATTCCTCACCCCTCCACTTT; CDR3: CASSSSTNSSPLHF
size: NA; J: TRBJ2-3; D: TRBD1; V: TRBV19; DNA: TGTGCCAGTAGCGACAGGGGAGGAGATACGCAGTATTTT; CDR3: CASSDRGGDTQYF
size: NA; J: TRBJ2-3; D: TRBD2; V: TRBV5-4; DNA: TGTGCCAGCAGCTTGGAACCCTCGGGAGGAGATACGCAGTATTTT; CDR3: CASSLEPSGGDTQYF
size: NA; J: TRBJ1-2; D: NA; V: TRBV19; DNA: TGTGCCAGTAGTACCTCCCTCAGGGTACTTAACTATGGCTACACCTTC; CDR3: CASSTSLRVLNYGYTF
size: NA; J: TRBJ1-2; D: TRBD1; V: TRBV19; DNA: TGTGCCACCAAACCCCGGACAGGGATAGTTAACTATGGCTACACCTTC; CDR3: CATKPRTGIVNYGYTF
size: NA; J: TRBJ2-1; D: NA; V: TRBV6-5; DNA: TGTGCCAGCAGTCGGGGGACAGCTGAGCAGTTCTTC; CDR3: CASSRGTAEQFF
size: NA; J: TRBJ2-3; D: TRBD2; V: TRBV2; DNA: TGTGCCAGCAGTGACAGGGCACGACGCTGGGGAGGGAGGACAGATACGCAGTATTTT; CDR3: CASSDRARRWGGRTDTQYF
size: NA; J: TRBJ2-3; D: NA; V: TRBV2; DNA: TGTGCCAGCATGGACTCTCTATACACAGATACGCAGTATTTT; CDR3: CASMDSLYTDTQYF
size: once; J: TRBJ2-4; D: TRBD1; V: TRBV5-6; DNA: TGTGCCAGCAGCTTGTTGGCTTCGACAGGGGACCTAGCCAAAAACATTCAGTACTTC; CDR3: CASSLLASTGDLAKNIQYF